Listed below are T cell receptor beta chains from one sample, sequenced in a study of control samples from healthy donors and cancer patients. The table came from immunoSEQ multiplex PCR; TCRdb's copy has only in-frame clones and leaves some out. The sample carries some 170,000 clones, around 94% recorded once. Sequenced sample: PBMCs. The receptors stem from a man aged 60 to 69 with colorectal cancer. Each CDR3 is given with its conserved first and last residue. Each record gives: J gene, V gene, D gene, clone size, CDR3 DNA, CDR3 protein. A D gene is named only where the DNA matches it firmly. Expanded clones get a size class; other rows say once, few or many, or leave the size out.

j_gene: TRBJ2-2
v_gene: TRBV10-3
d_gene: -
abundance: -
CDR3nt: TGTGCCATCAGTGAGTCGGGAACCGGGGAGCTGTTTTTT
CDR3aa: CAISESGTGELFF

j_gene: TRBJ2-5
v_gene: TRBV27
d_gene: -
abundance: -
CDR3nt: TGTGCCAGCAGTTTATGGGGGAACCAAGAGACCCAGTACTTC
CDR3aa: CASSLWGNQETQYF

j_gene: TRBJ2-2
v_gene: TRBV6-5
d_gene: -
abundance: once
CDR3nt: TGTGCCAGCAGTTCTTACACCGGGGAGCTGTTTTTT
CDR3aa: CASSSYTGELFF

j_gene: TRBJ2-7
v_gene: TRBV5-1
d_gene: -
abundance: -
CDR3nt: TGCGCCAGCAGCTATGACAGGTACGAGCAGTACTTC
CDR3aa: CASSYDRYEQYF

j_gene: TRBJ1-3
v_gene: TRBV30
d_gene: -
abundance: -
CDR3nt: TGTGCCTGGAGTAGCCAGCCTGGGGGAAACACCATATATTTT
CDR3aa: CAWSSQPGGNTIYF

j_gene: TRBJ1-1
v_gene: TRBV6-2/TRBV6-3
d_gene: -
abundance: -
CDR3nt: TGTGCCAGCAGTTCACGGGGGTTGAACACTGAAGCTTTCTTT
CDR3aa: CASSSRGLNTEAFF

j_gene: TRBJ1-1
v_gene: TRBV7-9
d_gene: -
abundance: -
CDR3nt: TGTGCCAGCAGCTTAGTCGTCCTGAACACTGAAGCTTTCTTT
CDR3aa: CASSLVVLNTEAFF

j_gene: TRBJ1-3
v_gene: TRBV5-5
d_gene: -
abundance: -
CDR3nt: TGTGCCAGCAGCTTGCGGGGGATAGGAGACACCATATATTTT
CDR3aa: CASSLRGIGDTIYF

j_gene: TRBJ2-7
v_gene: TRBV7-2
d_gene: -
abundance: -
CDR3nt: TGTGCCAGCAGCTTAGCGATGGACTCCTACGAGCAGTACTTC
CDR3aa: CASSLAMDSYEQYF

j_gene: TRBJ1-6
v_gene: TRBV12-3/TRBV12-4
d_gene: -
abundance: -
CDR3nt: TGTGCCAGCAGTTTAAGAGGGGATTCACCCCTCCACTTT
CDR3aa: CASSLRGDSPLHF

j_gene: TRBJ2-6
v_gene: TRBV9
d_gene: -
abundance: -
CDR3nt: TGTGCCAGCATGGACGGGTACTCTGGGGCCAACGTCCTGACTTTC
CDR3aa: CASMDGYSGANVLTF

j_gene: TRBJ2-2
v_gene: TRBV27
d_gene: TRBD2
abundance: -
CDR3nt: TGTGCCAGCAGAATGGGACTAGCGGGGGGGAACACCGGGGAGCTGTTTTTT
CDR3aa: CASRMGLAGGNTGELFF

j_gene: TRBJ2-3
v_gene: TRBV5-1
d_gene: TRBD1
abundance: -
CDR3nt: TGCGCCAGCAAACAGGGGGAAGTTCGTGATACGCAGTATTTT
CDR3aa: CASKQGEVRDTQYF

j_gene: TRBJ1-2
v_gene: TRBV7-9
d_gene: TRBD1
abundance: -
CDR3nt: TGTGCCAGCAGCCCGCGGACAGGGGTTCCTAACTATGGCTACACCTTC
CDR3aa: CASSPRTGVPNYGYTF

j_gene: TRBJ1-5
v_gene: TRBV4-3
d_gene: -
abundance: -
CDR3nt: TGCGCCAGCAGCCAAGATATAAGTCAGCCCCAGCATTTT
CDR3aa: CASSQDISQPQHF

j_gene: TRBJ1-3
v_gene: TRBV5-5
d_gene: -
abundance: -
CDR3nt: TGTGCCAGCAGCCGGACCCCAACAGGGAGTAGAAACACCATATATTTT
CDR3aa: CASSRTPTGSRNTIYF

j_gene: TRBJ1-2
v_gene: TRBV9
d_gene: TRBD1
abundance: -
CDR3nt: TGTGCCAGCAGCCCCCGGACAGGGGACTATGGCTACACCTTC
CDR3aa: CASSPRTGDYGYTF

j_gene: TRBJ2-1
v_gene: TRBV10-3
d_gene: -
abundance: -
CDR3nt: TGTGCCATCAGTGACAGGGGTTTGAATGAGCAGTTCTTC
CDR3aa: CAISDRGLNEQFF

j_gene: TRBJ2-7
v_gene: TRBV27
d_gene: -
abundance: once
CDR3nt: TGTGCCAGCAGGCTACAGGGTAAAGGCTACGAGCAGTACTTC
CDR3aa: CASRLQGKGYEQYF

j_gene: TRBJ2-5
v_gene: TRBV15
d_gene: -
abundance: -
CDR3nt: TGTGCCACCACACATGGGGTATCGGAAGAGACCCAGTACTTC
CDR3aa: CATTHGVSEETQYF

j_gene: TRBJ2-5
v_gene: TRBV3-1/TRBV3-2
d_gene: -
abundance: few
CDR3nt: TGTGCCAGCAGCCAAACTTCCGGGACCCCGGGGGAGACCCAGTACTTC
CDR3aa: CASSQTSGTPGETQYF

j_gene: TRBJ2-7
v_gene: TRBV10-3
d_gene: -
abundance: -
CDR3nt: TGTGCCATCAGTAAAGGGAAAGGGTACTACGAGCAGTACTTC
CDR3aa: CAISKGKGYYEQYF

j_gene: TRBJ1-2
v_gene: TRBV28
d_gene: -
abundance: -
CDR3nt: TGTGCCAGCAGTTTAACCCAGGCTGACTATGGCTACACCTTC
CDR3aa: CASSLTQADYGYTF

j_gene: TRBJ2-3
v_gene: TRBV6-5
d_gene: -
abundance: -
CDR3nt: TGTGCCAGCAGTTACGGCATATCTAGCACAGATACGCAGTATTTT
CDR3aa: CASSYGISSTDTQYF

j_gene: TRBJ1-2
v_gene: TRBV28
d_gene: TRBD1
abundance: -
CDR3nt: TGTGCCAGCAGTTCCCCGGGACAGAACTATGGCTACACCTTC
CDR3aa: CASSSPGQNYGYTF

j_gene: TRBJ2-1
v_gene: TRBV2
d_gene: -
abundance: -
CDR3nt: TGTGCCAGCAGTGCTAGGATCTACAATGAGCAGTTCTTC
CDR3aa: CASSARIYNEQFF

j_gene: TRBJ2-7
v_gene: TRBV27
d_gene: -
abundance: -
CDR3nt: TGTGCCAGCAGTCCGGAGGGATCGCGCTACGAGCAGTACTTC
CDR3aa: CASSPEGSRYEQYF

j_gene: TRBJ2-1
v_gene: TRBV30
d_gene: -
abundance: -
CDR3nt: TGTGCCTGGGGAATCTTCAGCTCCTACAATGAGCAGTTCTTC
CDR3aa: CAWGIFSSYNEQFF

j_gene: TRBJ1-5
v_gene: TRBV19
d_gene: -
abundance: -
CDR3nt: TGTGCCAGTATGAACGGGGTTGTAGGCAATCAGCCCCAGCATTTT
CDR3aa: CASMNGVVGNQPQHF

j_gene: TRBJ1-1
v_gene: TRBV7-2
d_gene: -
abundance: -
CDR3nt: TGTGCCAGCAGCTTAACTTGGCAGAGCGAAGCTTTCTTT
CDR3aa: CASSLTWQSEAFF

j_gene: TRBJ1-5
v_gene: TRBV12-3/TRBV12-4
d_gene: -
abundance: -
CDR3nt: TGTGCCAGCAGTTTAGGTCCTCAGCCCCAGCATTTT
CDR3aa: CASSLGPQPQHF

j_gene: TRBJ1-4
v_gene: TRBV7-9
d_gene: -
abundance: -
CDR3nt: TGTGCCAGCAGCCGCATGGGTGTCCCAAATGAAAAACTGTTTTTT
CDR3aa: CASSRMGVPNEKLFF

j_gene: TRBJ2-3
v_gene: TRBV10-3
d_gene: TRBD1
abundance: -
CDR3nt: TGTGCCACATCGGGACAGTCCACAGATACGCAGTATTTT
CDR3aa: CATSGQSTDTQYF

j_gene: TRBJ1-1
v_gene: TRBV28
d_gene: TRBD1
abundance: -
CDR3nt: TGTGCCAGCAGTTTACCAGACAGGGGGACTGAAGCTTTCTTT
CDR3aa: CASSLPDRGTEAFF

j_gene: TRBJ1-1
v_gene: TRBV3-1/TRBV3-2
d_gene: -
abundance: -
CDR3nt: TGTGCCAGCAGCCTGCGTGGGGGGAACACTGAAGCTTTCTTT
CDR3aa: CASSLRGGNTEAFF

j_gene: TRBJ2-7
v_gene: TRBV6-5
d_gene: -
abundance: -
CDR3nt: TGTGCCAGCAGGGTGGCAGGGTTCGGCTACGAGCAGTACTTC
CDR3aa: CASRVAGFGYEQYF

j_gene: TRBJ1-1
v_gene: TRBV6-2/TRBV6-3
d_gene: TRBD1
abundance: -
CDR3nt: TGTGCCAGCAGCAAGGACAGGGCGCCCCTTTACACTGAAGCTTTCTTT
CDR3aa: CASSKDRAPLYTEAFF

j_gene: TRBJ2-1
v_gene: TRBV5-1
d_gene: TRBD1
abundance: -
CDR3nt: TGCGCCAGCAGCCCCCGACAGGGGGCCTACAATGAGCAGTTCTTC
CDR3aa: CASSPRQGAYNEQFF

j_gene: TRBJ2-2
v_gene: TRBV7-9
d_gene: TRBD1
abundance: -
CDR3nt: TGTGCCAGCAGCTCCACAGGGGGCGTGGGCACCGGGGAGCTGTTTTTT
CDR3aa: CASSSTGGVGTGELFF

j_gene: TRBJ1-2
v_gene: TRBV19
d_gene: TRBD1
abundance: -
CDR3nt: TGTGCCAGTAGTCACCAGGGGGACTATGGCTACACCTTC
CDR3aa: CASSHQGDYGYTF

j_gene: TRBJ1-1
v_gene: TRBV10-3
d_gene: -
abundance: -
CDR3nt: TGTGCCATCAGTGTAGGGGTCAGAACCATGAACACTGAAGCTTTCTTT
CDR3aa: CAISVGVRTMNTEAFF

j_gene: TRBJ1-6
v_gene: TRBV5-6
d_gene: -
abundance: -
CDR3nt: TGTGCCAGCAGCCCGGCCCTACTGACGGGACATAATTCACCCCTCCACTTT
CDR3aa: CASSPALLTGHNSPLHF

j_gene: TRBJ1-3
v_gene: TRBV5-4
d_gene: -
abundance: -
CDR3nt: TGTGCCAGCAGCTTGGGGGGTACGGCAGTTGGAAACACCATATATTTT
CDR3aa: CASSLGGTAVGNTIYF

j_gene: TRBJ1-5
v_gene: TRBV5-6
d_gene: -
abundance: -
CDR3nt: TGTGCCAGCAGCTACGCGGGCTACAATCAGCCCCAGCATTTT
CDR3aa: CASSYAGYNQPQHF

j_gene: TRBJ2-5
v_gene: TRBV3-1/TRBV3-2
d_gene: -
abundance: -
CDR3nt: TGTGCCAGCAGCCAAGGGGCATCAGGGCAAGAGACCCAGTACTTC
CDR3aa: CASSQGASGQETQYF